This TCR beta chain came from a study of radiation and T cells in renal cell carcinoma. Overall study findings and caveats: Without pretreatment biopsies, baseline tumor clonotype presence was undetermined. Top tumor clonotypes rose in blood 2 weeks post-radiation, then contracted.

Of note for this clone: Its antigen is as yet unknown. Other DNA variants within this sample encode the same CDR3.

TCRdb's table, derived via immunoSEQ multiplex PCR, lists solely in-frame clones and lacks some. Here the sample spans around 81,000 clones, over 80% being singletons. Described time point: blood 4 weeks post-SBRT, at nephrectomy. Indicated treatment: 15 Gy SBRT to primary tumor, nephrectomy 4 weeks later. The material sequenced was blood, taken from a patient whose treatment included radiotherapy and nephrectomy. The sequence came from a man in his forties or fifties with renal cell carcinoma.

The CDR3 bases are TGCAGTGCGGGGGACGGGGGTTCCGAGCAGTACTTC. It encodes CSAGDGGSEQYF. The chain employs TRBV29-1 and TRBJ2-7; 7 positions agree with TRBD2. The CDR3 sequence is 12 residues long. Per the germline V gene, CDR1 is SQVTM and CDR2 is ANQGSEA.